The 14 T cell receptor beta chains presented below share a single source sample, sequenced in a study of T-cell memory formation after mild COVID-19. TCRdb itself ran the 5' RACE reads through MiXCR, one entry per CDR3 protein. The sample contains 120,000 to 150,000 distinct CDR3 sequences, 6% to 7% of which appear only once. Sequencing used PBMCs or a T cell subset sorted from them (not recorded which). The receptor set was obtained from an adult woman who had mild COVID-19 (a few samples of this study predate the infection). Cell type and time point are not known.

The rearrangement uses TRBV18 and TRBJ2-5; the match to TRBD2 covers 13 bases. CDR3 size: 18 residues. Per germline, CDR1 KGHSH and CDR2 LQKENI. V shed 3 bases, J shed 2 bases, and the junction held 9 bases outside the gene matches. CDR3: CASSPLGLAGALQETQYF. Written as DNA, the CDR3 is TGTGCCAGCTCACCGCTCGGACTAGCGGGGGCCCTACAAGAGACCCAGTACTTC.

This clonotype has just a few counts. V usage is TRBV7-9 and J usage is TRBJ2-3; a weak D match, TRBD2 (5 bases). Germline assignment: CDR1 SEHNR and CDR2 FQNEAQ (reference sequence). The V end was cut by 3 bases, the J end by 2 bases, with 15 bases between. CDR3 length equals 16 residues. The DNA for the CDR3 is TGTGCCAGCAGCTTCCGTCTCGTGCGGGTCACAGATACGCAGTATTTT. Protein: CASSFRLVRVTDTQYF.

Many counts were recorded for this clonotype. The chain recombines TRBV5-1 with TRBJ1-1; maybe TRBD1 (5 bases). CDR1 and CDR2 (germline): SGHRS, YFSETQ. V lost 6 bases to trimming and J lost 1 base, with 16 bases between them. The CDR3 has 15 residues. CDR3 in DNA: TGCGCCAGCAACAAACTGGGGGGGACGAACACTGAAGCTTTCTTT. Protein product: CASNKLGGTNTEAFF.

In DNA, the CDR3 is TGTGCCAGCTCACGGGATGGCTACACCTTC. It is translated as CASSRDGYTF. The V and J genes are TRBV18 and TRBJ1-2; D is uncertain. The ends were cut back, 4 bases at V and 6 bases at J, with 3 bases in the middle. This CDR3 spans 10 amino acids. Per germline, CDR1 KGHSH and CDR2 LQKENI.

The chain uses TRBV20-1 and TRBJ1-1, with no clear D. Germline CDR1 DFQATT, CDR2 SNEGSKA (reference sequence). V was trimmed by 2 bases and J by 4 bases, leaving 17 bases between them. This CDR3 is 15 amino acids long. CDR3 nucleotides: TGCAGTGCTAGAAAGATGGTGTCCTCGGCCACTGAAGCTTTCTTT. It codes for CSARKMVSSATEAFF.

This clonotype has ten or more counts. J is TRBJ1-1 and V is TRBV6-5, with unresolved D. Germline V gene sequence: CDR1 MNHEY, CDR2 SVGAGI. The CDR3 spans 12 residues. The V end was cut by 2 bases, the J end by 6 bases, with 7 bases between. The chain's CDR3 is CASSYLGAEAFF. CDR3 DNA: TGTGCCAGCAGTTACCTCGGGGCTGAAGCTTTCTTT.

The chain links TRBV9 to TRBJ2-7, with D hard to call. Germline V lookup: CDR1 SGDLS, CDR2 YYNGEE. The CDR3 length is 14 residues. V was pared by 0 bases and J by 1 base, with 8 bases between. CDR3 sequence reads: CASSVVSGSYEQYF. In nucleotides, the CDR3 is TGTGCCAGCAGCGTAGTTTCCGGTTCCTACGAGCAGTACTTC.

This clonotype was recorded at least ten times. This chain uses TRBV15 with TRBJ2-3; no clear D. CDR1 is LNHNV, CDR2 YYDKDF, per germline (reference sequence). V was shortened by 1 base and J by 5 bases, with 10 bases between the two germline ends. The CDR3 has 14 residues. CDR3 bases: TGTGCCACCAGCAGAGGGACCAGAGTAGATACGCAGTATTTT. It is translated as CATSRGTRVDTQYF.

This chain connects TRBV12-3 or TRBV12-4 to TRBJ1-1, with 10 bases aligning to TRBD1. Germline trimming cut 3 bases from V and 4 bases from J; bases unmatched to any gene: 5. This CDR3 has 15 residues. The CDR3 DNA follows: TGTGCCAGCAGTTTTAGGACAGGGGGTACCACTGAAGCTTTCTTT. The encoded protein is CASSFRTGGTTEAFF.

This clonotype was seen a few times. The chain carries TRBV15 and TRBJ1-4; tentative D call: TRBD1 (5 bases). V shed 0 bases and J shed 3 bases, with 8 bases lying between them. This CDR3 comprises 15 residues. CDR1 is LNHNV, CDR2 YYDKDF, per germline (reference sequence). Here the CDR3 DNA reads TGTGCCACCAGCAGAGATGCAGGGTCTAATGAAAAACTGTTTTTT. Protein product: CATSRDAGSNEKLFF.

The V call is TRBV7-9, the J call TRBJ1-6, with D hard to call. With 0 bases removed from V and 8 bases from J, the gap between germline ends came to 5 bases. The CDR3 is made up of 13 amino acids. The germline CDR1 and CDR2 sequences are SEHNR and FQNEAQ (reference sequence). CDR3 sequence: CASSLAGDSPLHF. As DNA, the CDR3 is TGTGCCAGCAGCTTAGCCGGGGATTCACCCCTCCACTTT.

The chain employs TRBV6-2 or TRBV6-3 and TRBJ1-5; the D is unclear. CDR1 and CDR2 from the germline V gene are MNHEY and SVGEGT. This CDR3 has 14 amino acids. With 6 bases removed from V and 2 bases from J, the gap between germline ends came to 11 bases. CDR3 loop: CASSPGWGNQPQHF. CDR3 in DNA: TGTGCCAGCAGCCCAGGTTGGGGCAATCAGCCCCAGCATTTT.

This clonotype was observed at least ten times. This sequence joins TRBV6-5 and TRBJ2-5; tentative D call: TRBD1 (5 bases). Trimming cost V 4 bases and J 7 bases, with 22 bases left between them. This CDR3 contains 16 residues. CDR1 is MNHEY, CDR2 SVGAGI, per germline. The CDR3 sequence: CASSSLQGTIIWTQYF. The DNA for the CDR3 is TGTGCCAGCAGTTCGCTGCAGGGTACAATAATATGGACCCAGTACTTC.

The chain recombines TRBV4-2 with TRBJ2-6, with 7 bases lining up with TRBD2. The CDR3 is made up of 17 amino acids. Germline V CDR1 and CDR2: LGHNA, YNFKEQ. The ends lost 1 base at V and 0 bases at J; junction bases unmatched: 3. CDR3 sequence: CASSQAGGSSGANVLTF. The CDR3, as DNA: TGTGCCAGCAGCCAAGCGGGAGGAAGCTCTGGGGCCAACGTCCTGACTTTC.